The clone carrying this T cell receptor beta chain was seen many times. The antigen is unknown. The sample comes from a study of T cells in Graves' hyperthyroidism and ophthalmopathy. As for the study in general: Specimen type is peripheral blood, collected at initial diagnosis prior to any treatment. General study points: The model forecast ophthalmopathy, anticipating it by a median about 7 months before onset. Separation of ophthalmopathy from stable hyperthyroidism was achieved by a 13 V-J model.

Amplified TCR beta CDR3 regions came from RNA transcripts. HTBI primers drove first-round RT-PCR of the TCR CDR3. TCRdb independently ran MiXCR on the multiplex PCR reads; one entry per CDR3 protein. Here the sample spans approximately 600,000 distinct CDR3 sequences, around 15% being singletons. This sequence was found in a woman aged 25 to 39 with Graves' hyperthyroidism. Sequences were obtained from blood.

The CDR3 loop is CASSLGLAGWMYNEQFF. CDR3 DNA sequence: TGTGCCAGCAGCTTAGGCCTAGCGGGATGGATGTACAATGAGCAGTTCTTC. The chain uses TRBV11-2 and TRBJ2-1; 9 nucleotides agree with TRBD2. The V gene end was trimmed by 1 base and the J gene end by 4 bases; junction bases not matched to a gene: 8. Germline assignment: CDR1 SGHAT and CDR2 FQNNGV. This CDR3 is built from 17 residues.